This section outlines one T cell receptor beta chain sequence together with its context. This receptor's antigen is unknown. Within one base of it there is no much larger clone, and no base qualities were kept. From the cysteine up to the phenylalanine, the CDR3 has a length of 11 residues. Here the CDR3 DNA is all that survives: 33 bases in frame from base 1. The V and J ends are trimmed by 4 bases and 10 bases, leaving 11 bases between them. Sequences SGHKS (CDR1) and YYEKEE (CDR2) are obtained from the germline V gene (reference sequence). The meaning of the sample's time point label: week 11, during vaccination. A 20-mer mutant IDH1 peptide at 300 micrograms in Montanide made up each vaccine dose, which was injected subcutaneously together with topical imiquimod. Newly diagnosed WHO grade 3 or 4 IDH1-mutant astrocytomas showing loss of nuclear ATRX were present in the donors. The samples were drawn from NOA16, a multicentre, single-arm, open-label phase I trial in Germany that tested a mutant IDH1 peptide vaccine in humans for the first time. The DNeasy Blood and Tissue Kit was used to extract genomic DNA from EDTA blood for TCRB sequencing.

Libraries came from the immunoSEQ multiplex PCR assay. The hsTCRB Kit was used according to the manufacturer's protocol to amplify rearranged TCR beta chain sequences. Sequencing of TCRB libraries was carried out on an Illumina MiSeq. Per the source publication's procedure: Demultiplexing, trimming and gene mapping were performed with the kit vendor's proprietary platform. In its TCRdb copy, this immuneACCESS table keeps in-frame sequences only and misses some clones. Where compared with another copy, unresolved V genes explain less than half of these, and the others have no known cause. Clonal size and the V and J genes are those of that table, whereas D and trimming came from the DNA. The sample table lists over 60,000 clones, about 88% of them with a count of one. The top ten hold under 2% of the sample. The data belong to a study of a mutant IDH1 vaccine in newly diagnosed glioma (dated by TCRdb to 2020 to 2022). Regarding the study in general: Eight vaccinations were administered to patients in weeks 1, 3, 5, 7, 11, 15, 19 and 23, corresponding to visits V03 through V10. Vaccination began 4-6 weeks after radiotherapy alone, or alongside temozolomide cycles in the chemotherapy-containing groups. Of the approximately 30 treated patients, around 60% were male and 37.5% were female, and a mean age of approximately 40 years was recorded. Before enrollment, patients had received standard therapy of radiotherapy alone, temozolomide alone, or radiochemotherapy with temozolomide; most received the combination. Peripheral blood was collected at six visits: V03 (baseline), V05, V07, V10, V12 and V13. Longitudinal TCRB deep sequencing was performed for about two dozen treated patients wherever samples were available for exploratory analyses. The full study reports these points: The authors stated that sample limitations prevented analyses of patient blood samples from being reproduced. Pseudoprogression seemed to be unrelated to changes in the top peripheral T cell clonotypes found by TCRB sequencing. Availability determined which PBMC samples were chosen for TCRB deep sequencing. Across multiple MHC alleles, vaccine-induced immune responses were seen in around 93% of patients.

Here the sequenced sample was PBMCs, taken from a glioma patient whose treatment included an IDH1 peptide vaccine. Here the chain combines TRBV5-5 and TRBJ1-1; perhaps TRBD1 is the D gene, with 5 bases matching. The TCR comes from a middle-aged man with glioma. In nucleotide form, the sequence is TGTGCCAGCAGCAGGGACGCAGGAGCTTTCTTT. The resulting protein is CASSRDAGAFF.